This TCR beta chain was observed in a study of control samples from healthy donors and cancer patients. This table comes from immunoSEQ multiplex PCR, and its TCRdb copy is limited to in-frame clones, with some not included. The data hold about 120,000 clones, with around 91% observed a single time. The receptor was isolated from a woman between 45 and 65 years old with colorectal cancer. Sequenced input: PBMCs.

CDR3 in DNA: TGCGCCAGCAGCTCCCGACTGCAAGAGACCCAGTACTTC. Encoded protein: CASSSRLQETQYF. The chain joins TRBV5-1 to TRBJ2-5; D gene unclear. Per germline, CDR1 SGHRS and CDR2 YFSETQ. V was pared by 3 bases and J by 2 bases, with 8 bases between. The CDR3 runs to 13 residues.